This T cell receptor (beta chain) is from a study of shared clonotypes between healthy human individuals. For the study at large: Aged 18 to 49, the donors were a couple of women and three men.

General study results and limits: Against clonotypes common to all four donors, non-shared ones had lower generation probabilities. A small donor pool kept down the genetic and exposure-history diversity that was represented.

Terminally differentiated effector memory CD45RA+ cells were excluded from the naive CD8 cells, which were CD45RO-negative and positively selected for CCR7. The CDR3 is made up of 13 amino acids. From germline, CDR1 is SEHNR and CDR2 FQNEAQ (reference sequence). Trimming shortened V by 2 bases and J by 7 bases, and 11 bases separated the two germline ends. Per sorted-subset replicate PCR, input was approximately 180 ng DNA, representing roughly 30,000 T cell genomes. Some clones are missing from TCRdb's copy, which holds only in-frame ones; the method was immunoSEQ multiplex PCR. The sample has more than 2 million clones; about 94% are singletons. As regards this clone: Its antigen is not known.

Material: naive CD8+ T cells from PBMCs. The sequence was obtained from a man in his late teens or twenties in good health. Some clones in this sample may be carry-over from other donors' samples. The chain carries TRBV7-9 and TRBJ1-1; no firm D call. The CDR3 spells CASSLPSTDEAFF. CDR3 coding DNA: TGTGCCAGCAGCTTACCGTCGACGGATGAAGCTTTCTTT.